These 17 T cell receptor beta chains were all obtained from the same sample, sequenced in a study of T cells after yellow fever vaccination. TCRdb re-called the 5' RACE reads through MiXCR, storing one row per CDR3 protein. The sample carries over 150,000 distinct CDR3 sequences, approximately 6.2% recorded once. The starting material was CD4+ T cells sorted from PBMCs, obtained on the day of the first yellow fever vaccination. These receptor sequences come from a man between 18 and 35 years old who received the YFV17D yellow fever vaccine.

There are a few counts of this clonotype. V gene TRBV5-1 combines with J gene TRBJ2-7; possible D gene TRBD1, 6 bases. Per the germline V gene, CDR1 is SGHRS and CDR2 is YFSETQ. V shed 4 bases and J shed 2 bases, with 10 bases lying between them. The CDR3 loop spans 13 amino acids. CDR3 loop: CASSNQGTYEQYF. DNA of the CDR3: TGCGCCAGCAGCAATCAGGGGACCTACGAGCAGTACTTC.

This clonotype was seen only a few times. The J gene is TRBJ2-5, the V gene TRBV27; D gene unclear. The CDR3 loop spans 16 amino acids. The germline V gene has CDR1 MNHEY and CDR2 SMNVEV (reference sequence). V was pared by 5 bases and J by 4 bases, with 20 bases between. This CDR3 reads CASSNYRVKPPETQYF. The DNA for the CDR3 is TGTGCCAGCAGTAACTACCGGGTCAAGCCGCCAGAGACCCAGTACTTC.

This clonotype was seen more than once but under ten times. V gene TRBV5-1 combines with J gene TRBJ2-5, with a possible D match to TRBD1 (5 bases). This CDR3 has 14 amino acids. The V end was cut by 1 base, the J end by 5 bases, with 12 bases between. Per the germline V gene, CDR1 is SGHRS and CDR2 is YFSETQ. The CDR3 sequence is CASSLNGARETQYF. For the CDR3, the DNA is TGCGCCAGCAGCTTGAATGGGGCCAGGGAGACCCAGTACTTC.

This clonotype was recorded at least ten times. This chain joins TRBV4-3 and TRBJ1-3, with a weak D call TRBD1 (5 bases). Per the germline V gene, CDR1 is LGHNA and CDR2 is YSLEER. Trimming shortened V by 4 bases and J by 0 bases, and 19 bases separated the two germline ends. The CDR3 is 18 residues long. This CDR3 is CASSPVPGARNSGNTIYF. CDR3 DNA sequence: TGCGCCAGCAGCCCGGTCCCTGGGGCCAGAAACTCTGGAAACACCATATATTTT.

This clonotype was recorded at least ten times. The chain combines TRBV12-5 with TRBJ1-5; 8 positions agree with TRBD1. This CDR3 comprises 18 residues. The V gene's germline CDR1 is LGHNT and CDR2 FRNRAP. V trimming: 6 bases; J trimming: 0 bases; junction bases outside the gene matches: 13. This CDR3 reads CASGCGTGPDYSNQPQHF. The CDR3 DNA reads TGTGCTAGTGGCTGCGGGACAGGTCCGGATTATAGCAATCAGCCCCAGCATTTT.

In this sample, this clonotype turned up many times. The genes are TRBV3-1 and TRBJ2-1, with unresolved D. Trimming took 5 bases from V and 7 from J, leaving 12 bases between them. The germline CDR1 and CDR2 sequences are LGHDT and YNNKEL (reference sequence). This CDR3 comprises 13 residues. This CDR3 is CASSFDGQNEQFF. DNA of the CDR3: TGTGCCAGCAGCTTCGACGGCCAAAATGAGCAGTTCTTC.

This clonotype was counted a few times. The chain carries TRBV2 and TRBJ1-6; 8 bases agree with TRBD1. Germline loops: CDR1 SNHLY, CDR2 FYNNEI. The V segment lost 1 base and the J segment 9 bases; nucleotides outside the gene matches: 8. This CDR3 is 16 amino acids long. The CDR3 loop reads CASSEVDGTGGSPLHF. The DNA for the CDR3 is TGTGCCAGCAGTGAAGTTGACGGGACAGGTGGTTCACCCCTCCACTTT. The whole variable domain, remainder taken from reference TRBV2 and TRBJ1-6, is EPEVTQTPSHQVTQMGQEVILRCVPISNHLYFYWYRQILGQKVEFLVSFYNNEISEKSEIFDDQFSVERPDGSNFTLKIRSTKLEDSAMYFCASSEVDGTGGSPLHFGNGTRLTVT.

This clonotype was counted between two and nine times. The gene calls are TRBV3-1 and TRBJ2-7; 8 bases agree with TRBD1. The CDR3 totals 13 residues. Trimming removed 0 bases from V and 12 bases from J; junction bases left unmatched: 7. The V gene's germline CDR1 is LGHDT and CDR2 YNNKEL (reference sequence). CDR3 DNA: TGTGCCAGCAGCCAAGATCCGAGGACAGGGCCGTACTTC. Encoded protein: CASSQDPRTGPYF.

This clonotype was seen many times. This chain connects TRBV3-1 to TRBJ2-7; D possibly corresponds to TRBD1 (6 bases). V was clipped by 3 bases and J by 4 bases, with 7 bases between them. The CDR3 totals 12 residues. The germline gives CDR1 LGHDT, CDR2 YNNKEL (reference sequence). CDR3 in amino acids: CASSQGAYEQYF. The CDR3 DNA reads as TGTGCCAGCAGCCAGGGGGCTTACGAGCAGTACTTC.

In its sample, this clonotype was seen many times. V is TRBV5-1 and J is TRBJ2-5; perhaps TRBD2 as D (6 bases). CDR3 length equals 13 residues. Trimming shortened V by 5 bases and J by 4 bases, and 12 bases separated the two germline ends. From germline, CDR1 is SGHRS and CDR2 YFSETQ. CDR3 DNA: TGCGCCAGCAGGAGTAGCGGCAGAGAGACCCAGTACTTC. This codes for CASRSSGRETQYF.

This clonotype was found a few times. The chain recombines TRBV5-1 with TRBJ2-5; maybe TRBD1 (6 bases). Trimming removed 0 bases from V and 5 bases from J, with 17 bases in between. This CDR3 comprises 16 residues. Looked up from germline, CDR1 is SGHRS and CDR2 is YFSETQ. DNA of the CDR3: TGCGCCAGCAGCTTGGTTCGATACAGGGCCCATGAGACCCAGTACTTC. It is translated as CASSLVRYRAHETQYF.

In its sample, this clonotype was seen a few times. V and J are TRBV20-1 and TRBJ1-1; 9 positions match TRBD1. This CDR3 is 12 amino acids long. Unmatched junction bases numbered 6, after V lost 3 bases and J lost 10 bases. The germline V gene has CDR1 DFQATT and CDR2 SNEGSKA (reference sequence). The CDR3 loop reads CSASRGQGPAFF. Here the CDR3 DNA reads TGCAGTGCTAGCAGGGGACAGGGCCCAGCTTTCTTT.

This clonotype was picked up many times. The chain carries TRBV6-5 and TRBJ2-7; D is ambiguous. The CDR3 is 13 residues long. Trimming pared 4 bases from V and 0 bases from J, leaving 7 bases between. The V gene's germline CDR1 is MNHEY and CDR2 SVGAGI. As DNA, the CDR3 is TGTGCCAGCAGTTCCCCCACCTCCTACGAGCAGTACGTC. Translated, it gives CASSSPTSYEQYV.

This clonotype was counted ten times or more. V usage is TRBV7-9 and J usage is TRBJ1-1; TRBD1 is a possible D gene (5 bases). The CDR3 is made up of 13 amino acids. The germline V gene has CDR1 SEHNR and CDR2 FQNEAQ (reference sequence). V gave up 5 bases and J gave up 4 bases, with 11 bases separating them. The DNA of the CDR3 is TGTGCCAGCAGCACCTGGGGGAGCACTGAAGCTTTCTTT. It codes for CASSTWGSTEAFF.

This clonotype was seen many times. CDR3 nucleotides: TGTGCCAGCAGCCAGAAGGGGGGGAACACCGGGGAGCTGTTTTTT. Its translation is CASSQKGGNTGELFF. V usage is TRBV7-3 and J usage is TRBJ2-2; D tentatively fits TRBD1 or TRBD2 (6 bases each). The germline V gene has CDR1 SGHTA and CDR2 FQGTGA. This CDR3 spans 15 amino acids. Trimming removed 5 bases at V and 1 base at J, with 11 bases between.

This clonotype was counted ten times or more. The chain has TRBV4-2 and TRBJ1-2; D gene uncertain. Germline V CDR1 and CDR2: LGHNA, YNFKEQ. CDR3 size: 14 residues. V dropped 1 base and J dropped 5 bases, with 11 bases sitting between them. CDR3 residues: CASSQGPLGYGYTF. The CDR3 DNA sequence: TGTGCCAGCAGCCAAGGGCCGCTTGGGTATGGCTACACCTTC.

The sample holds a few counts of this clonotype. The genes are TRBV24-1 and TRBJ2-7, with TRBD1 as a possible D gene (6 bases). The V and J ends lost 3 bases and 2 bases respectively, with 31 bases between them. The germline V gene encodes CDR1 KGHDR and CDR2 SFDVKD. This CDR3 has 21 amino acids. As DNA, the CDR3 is TGTGCCACCAGTGATCATCGGCGTGGGAAAGACAGGCGTCACTCACCCTACGAGCAGTACTTC. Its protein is CATSDHRRGKDRRHSPYEQYF.